The present entry profiles one TCR beta chain with its context. Its antigen is undetermined. This sample was included in a study of post-analysis software for immune sequencing data. V gave up 1 base and J gave up 3 bases, with 8 bases separating them. CDR3 length: 14 amino acids. Germline CDR1 and CDR2: SGHRS and YFSETQ. Study outcomes and limitations: The normalized Chao1 diversity of multiple sclerosis patients was significantly lower than that of controls. Compared with controls, patients had more of about 5 TRBV segments, including TRBV5-6, TRBV5-1 and TRBV20-1. Samples sharing a preparation batch grouped tightly together when assessed by F measure.

Presence of unique molecular identifiers characterized the TCR beta cDNA libraries. Using its own MiXCR run on the PCR reads, TCRdb lists one record per CDR3 protein. Of 700,000 to 800,000 distinct CDR3 sequences listed, approximately 30% were seen once; the top ten hold more than 0.45%. The source material was blood. The source is a girl aged 5-17 years with multiple sclerosis. The chain recombines TRBV5-1 with TRBJ2-1; no definite D call. This CDR3 reads CASSLTLIYNEQFF. In DNA, the CDR3 is TGCGCCAGCAGCTTGACACTGATCTACAATGAGCAGTTCTTC.